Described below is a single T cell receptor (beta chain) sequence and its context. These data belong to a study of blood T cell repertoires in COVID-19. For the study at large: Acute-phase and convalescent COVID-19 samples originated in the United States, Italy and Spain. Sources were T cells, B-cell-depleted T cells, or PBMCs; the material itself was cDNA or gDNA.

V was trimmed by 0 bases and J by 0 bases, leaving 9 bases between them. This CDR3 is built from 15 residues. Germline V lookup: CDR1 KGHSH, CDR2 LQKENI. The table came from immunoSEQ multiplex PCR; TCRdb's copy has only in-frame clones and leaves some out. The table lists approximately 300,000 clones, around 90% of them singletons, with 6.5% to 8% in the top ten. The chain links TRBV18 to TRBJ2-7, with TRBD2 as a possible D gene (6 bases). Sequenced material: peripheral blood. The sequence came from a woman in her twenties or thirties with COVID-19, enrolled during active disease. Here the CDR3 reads CASSPPGLSSYEQYF. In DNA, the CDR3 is TGTGCCAGCTCACCACCCGGACTAAGCTCCTACGAGCAGTACTTC.